Listed here are 19 T cell receptor beta chains from one sample, sequenced in a study of T-cell memory formation after mild COVID-19. TCRdb reprocessed the 5' RACE reads via MiXCR and lists one record per CDR3 protein. The data show more than 250,000 distinct CDR3 sequences, about a sixth seen once. The sequencing sample was made of PBMCs or a T cell subset sorted from them (not recorded which). These receptors were taken from a man younger than 30 who had mild COVID-19 (a few samples of this study predate the infection). Cell type and time point are not known.

The chain employs TRBV28 and TRBJ1-5; a possible D gene is TRBD1 (6 bases). This CDR3 is 18 amino acids long. V was cut by 3 bases and J by 3 bases, with 21 bases left in between. Looked up from germline, CDR1 is MDHEN and CDR2 is SYDVKM. The CDR3 region is CASSLLSLGGAANQPQHF. The CDR3 region has the DNA TGTGCCAGCAGTTTGCTTAGTCTCGGGGGGGCGGCCAATCAGCCCCAGCATTTT.

The J gene is TRBJ2-1, the V gene TRBV6-1; weak D call: TRBD1 (6 bases). The CDR3 runs to 13 residues. V dropped 4 bases and J dropped 4 bases, with 8 bases sitting between them. CDR1 is MNHNS and CDR2 is SASEGT in the germline V gene. CDR3 protein: CASSGQEYNEQFF. In nucleotides, the CDR3 is TGTGCCAGCAGTGGACAGGAATACAATGAGCAGTTCTTC.

This clonotype has ten or more counts. V usage is TRBV20-1 and J usage is TRBJ2-2; tentative D call: TRBD2 (5 bases). From germline, CDR1 is DFQATT and CDR2 SNEGSKA (reference sequence). The CDR3 totals 15 residues. The ends were cut back, 0 bases at V and 7 bases at J, with 15 bases in the middle. The CDR3 DNA is TGCAGTGCTAGAGATCCGCAAAGGGAGATCGGGGAGCTGTTTTTT. Protein product: CSARDPQREIGELFF.

The chain uses TRBV12-3 or TRBV12-4 and TRBJ1-2; the D gene is possibly TRBD1 (5 bases). V dropped 3 bases and J dropped 8 bases, with 16 bases sitting between them. The CDR3 covers 14 residues. The CDR3 loop is CASSLIRGADGYTF. The CDR3 bases are TGTGCCAGCAGTTTGATTCGCGGGGCAGACGGCTACACCTTC.

This clonotype was seen a few times. This chain connects TRBV9 to TRBJ2-2; D possibly corresponds to TRBD2 (6 bases). This CDR3 contains 14 residues. Deletions cut 5 bases from V and 1 base from J, with 9 bases between. Germline V gives CDR1 SGDLS, CDR2 YYNGEE. The CDR3 bases are TGTGCCAGCAGGAATAGCGGGAACACCGGGGAGCTGTTTTTT. This translates into CASRNSGNTGELFF.

J is TRBJ2-5 and V is TRBV10-3; TRBD1 matches 7 bases. Germline assignment: CDR1 ENHRY and CDR2 SYGVKD. Unmatched junction bases numbered 10, after V lost 6 bases and J lost 9 bases. This CDR3 has 13 residues. The CDR3 spells CAIRDRERSPQYF. CDR3 DNA sequence: TGTGCCATCAGAGACAGGGAGAGGAGTCCCCAGTACTTC.

This clonotype turned up a few times. V and J are TRBV7-8 and TRBJ1-1, with 12 positions matching TRBD1. Unmatched junction bases numbered 8, after V lost 7 bases and J lost 5 bases. CDR1 and CDR2 from the germline V gene are SGHVS and FQNEAQ. The CDR3 runs to 15 residues. In nucleotides, the CDR3 is TGTGCCAGCACTACCGGGACAGGGGGCTATACTGAAGCTTTCTTT. Its protein is CASTTGTGGYTEAFF.

V usage is TRBV7-2 and J usage is TRBJ2-4; TRBD2 matches 7 bases. Germline V gene data show CDR1 as SGHTA and CDR2 as FQGNSA. The V and J ends lost 5 bases and 6 bases, in that order; junction bases with no gene match: 4. CDR3 length: 13 residues. The DNA of the CDR3 is TGTGCCAGCAGCAGCGGGGTCGGAAACATTCAGTACTTC. Translation: CASSSGVGNIQYF.

This sequence joins TRBV6-2 or TRBV6-3 and TRBJ1-6; D uncertain. Germline V gene data show CDR1 as MNHEY and CDR2 as SVGEGT. CDR3 length equals 11 residues. V gave up 7 bases and J gave up 10 bases, with 8 bases separating them. The CDR3 sequence is CASMGLSPLHF. The DNA for the CDR3 is TGTGCCAGCATGGGGTTATCACCCCTCCACTTT.

This clonotype has more than one count but fewer than ten. This chain links TRBV10-3 with TRBJ2-2; no firm D call. Per germline, CDR1 ENHRY and CDR2 SYGVKD. Deletions cut 9 bases from V and 6 bases from J, with 8 bases between. The CDR3 runs 11 residues. This chain's CDR3 is CAISGAGELFF. The CDR3 nucleotides read TGTGCCATATCGGGCGCCGGGGAGCTGTTTTTT.

V gene TRBV12-3 or TRBV12-4 combines with J gene TRBJ2-2; the match to TRBD2 covers 10 bases. This CDR3 region has 15 residues. Trimming at V came to 5 bases and at J to 6 bases, leaving 6 bases not matched to a gene. The DNA of the CDR3 is TGTGCCAGCAGTGACACTAGCGGGGAGGCCGGGGAGCTGTTTTTT. Protein product: CASSDTSGEAGELFF.

This chain uses TRBV10-3 with TRBJ1-1; the match to TRBD1 covers 8 bases. Germline V gene lookup returns CDR1 ENHRY and CDR2 SYGVKD. CDR3 length equals 13 residues. Trimming cost V 7 bases and J 4 bases; bases outside gene matches: 5. In DNA, the CDR3 is TGTGCCATCATTGGACAGGGATTCACTGAAGCTTTCTTT. It yields the protein CAIIGQGFTEAFF.

The chain links TRBV20-1 to TRBJ1-1; 8 bases are a match to TRBD1. Germline V CDR1 and CDR2: DFQATT, SNEGSKA (reference sequence). The V segment lost 5 bases and the J segment 5 bases; nucleotides outside the gene matches: 16. The CDR3 is 16 residues long. The CDR3 loop reads CSAPDRGWDLGTEAFF. The CDR3, as DNA: TGCAGTGCTCCCGACAGGGGATGGGATCTGGGGACTGAAGCTTTCTTT.

This chain links TRBV4-3 with TRBJ2-7; TRBD1 agrees at 11 bases. The CDR3 is made up of 17 amino acids. The junction had 9 bases not matched to a gene; V was cut back by 2 bases and J by 3 bases. CDR1 and CDR2 from the germline V gene are LGHNA and YSLEER. The CDR3 nucleotides read TGCGCCAGCAGCCAAAATCTACCGGGACAGGGGGTCTACGAGCAGTACTTC. This encodes CASSQNLPGQGVYEQYF.

The rearrangement links TRBV7-9 to TRBJ2-7, with 7 bases identical to TRBD1. This CDR3 spans 16 amino acids. Germline lookup yields CDR1 SEHNR and CDR2 FQNEAQ (reference sequence). V gave up 5 bases and J gave up 2 bases; unmatched junction bases: 12. The CDR3 spells CASSLPPGTDPYEQYF. DNA for the CDR3: TGTGCCAGCAGCCTACCGCCCGGGACAGACCCCTACGAGCAGTACTTC. Complete variable domain (other parts from reference TRBV7-9 and TRBJ2-7): DTGVSQNPRHKITKRGQNVTFRCDPISEHNRLYWYRQTLGQGPEFLTYFQNEAQLEKSRLLSDRFSAERPKGSFSTLEIQRTEQGDSAMYLCASSLPPGTDPYEQYFGPGTRLTVT.

The CDR3: CASSLGGGVTEAFF. The CDR3 DNA reads TGTGCCAGCAGCTTAGGGGGAGGGGTCACTGAAGCTTTCTTT. The chain links TRBV7-2 to TRBJ1-1; TRBD1 might be the D (5 bases). Per germline, CDR1 SGHTA and CDR2 FQGNSA. This CDR3 is built from 14 residues. V gave up 1 base and J gave up 4 bases, with 10 bases separating them.

The chain is built from TRBV6-5 and TRBJ1-3; D is unresolved. V was pared by 4 bases and J by 0 bases, with 4 bases between. CDR1 and CDR2 from the germline V gene are MNHEY and SVGAGI. The CDR3 is 13 amino acids. The CDR3 DNA is TGTGCCAGCAGTTTGTTCTCTGGAAACACCATATATTTT. Amino acid sequence: CASSLFSGNTIYF.

This clonotype showed up just once. V and J are TRBV20-1 and TRBJ2-3, with 11 nucleotides matching TRBD2. The CDR3 is 14 amino acids. J gave up 6 bases and V 2 bases, and 4 bases lay outside the gene matches. CDR1 and CDR2 from the germline V gene are DFQATT and SNEGSKA (reference sequence). The CDR3 bases are TGCAGTGCTAGACATAGCGGGGGGGCGGATACGCAGTATTTT. Its translation: CSARHSGGADTQYF.

This clonotype was counted a few times. The J gene is TRBJ2-5, the V gene TRBV7-2; D unclear. This CDR3 contains 15 residues. The germline V gene has CDR1 SGHTA and CDR2 FQGNSA. Trimming cost V 5 bases and J 2 bases, with 15 bases left between them. CDR3 residues: CASSPWRAQQETQYF. CDR3 coding DNA: TGTGCCAGCAGCCCCTGGCGCGCACAGCAAGAGACCCAGTACTTC.